The entry below gives a single T cell receptor (beta chain) sequence along with its context. This record belongs to a study of shared clonotypes between healthy human individuals. Naive CD8 cells were CD45RO-negative, positively selected for CCR7, excluding terminally differentiated effector memory CD45RA+ cells. This CDR3 is built from 16 residues. With 7 bases clipped from V and 8 bases from J, the junction kept 16 bases outside the gene matches. CDR1 and CDR2 from the germline V gene are SNHLY and FYNNEI. Profiled with immunoSEQ multiplex PCR; TCRdb holds only in-frame clones, not every one. Altogether about 2.2 million clones are present, around 95% being singletons, with the ten largest covering around 1.7%.

The J gene is TRBJ1-1, the V gene TRBV2; 10 positions match TRBD1. The specimen sequenced was naive CD8+ T cells from PBMCs. The sequence was obtained from a young man in good health. Some clones in this sample may be carry-over from other donors' samples. CDR3 loop: CASIPGQGFRVKEAFF. Here the CDR3 DNA reads TGTGCCAGCATACCGGGACAGGGGTTTCGGGTTAAAGAAGCTTTCTTT.